One and the same sample provided the 2 T cell receptor beta chains below, sequenced in a study of long-term antiretroviral therapy in people with HIV (dated by TCRdb to between 2020 and 2023). The immunoSEQ hsTCRB v3.0 assay was used at survey level resolution to sequence the TRB variable region. TCRdb retrieved this table from immuneACCESS and kept in-frame rearrangements only. Not all clones are present; in checked studies, unresolved V genes account for under half, and no reason is known for the remainder. Within this sample are tens of thousands of clones, with 80% to 90% of them counted one time only. The top ten constitute 10% of the sample. Here the sequenced sample was unsorted PBMCs, taken 2.2 years after starting antiretroviral therapy. The receptors were sampled from a man younger than 30 with HIV.

The chain couples TRBV5-1 to TRBJ1-1; 8 nucleotides line up with TRBD1. V trimming: 3 bases; J trimming: 4 bases; junction bases outside the gene matches: 2. Germline V CDR1 and CDR2: SGHRS, YFSETQ. The CDR3 spans 13 residues. The DNA of the CDR3 is TGCGCCAGCAGCTGGACAGGGAGCACTGAAGCTTTCTTT. Translated, it gives CASSWTGSTEAFF.

The chain employs TRBV30 and TRBJ1-5; TRBD1 might be the D (6 bases). This CDR3 region has 15 residues. Trimming took off 3 bases at V and 3 bases at J, with 15 bases between the two ends. Germline CDR1 GTSNPN, CDR2 SVGIG (reference sequence). CDR3 DNA sequence: TGTGCCTGGAGAGGGAACAGGGAATTCAATCAGCCCCAGCATTTT. It encodes CAWRGNREFNQPQHF.